These 5 T cell receptor beta chains originate from one sample sequenced in a study of T-cell memory formation after mild COVID-19. TCRdb passed the 5' RACE reads through MiXCR, listing each CDR3 protein once. Here the sample spans 190,000 or so distinct CDR3 sequences, 27% being singletons. The sequenced sample consisted of PBMCs or a T cell subset sorted from them (not recorded which). These receptor sequences come from an adult woman who had mild COVID-19 (a few samples of this study predate the infection). Cell type and time point are not known.

The rearrangement links TRBV12-3 or TRBV12-4 to TRBJ1-2; TRBD1 is a possible D gene (6 bases). Trimming shortened V by 8 bases and J by 3 bases, and 19 bases separated the two germline ends. The CDR3 loop spans 15 amino acids. The CDR3 DNA reads TGTGCCAGCGGCCGGCGGGGGGGCCTAGACTATGGCTACACCTTC. Its protein is CASGRRGGLDYGYTF.

This rearrangement joins TRBV5-1 to TRBJ2-1; D not certain. Trimming shortened V by 2 bases and J by 3 bases, and 9 bases separated the two germline ends. The CDR3 extends over 14 amino acids. Germline CDR1 is SGHRS and CDR2 is YFSETQ. Here the CDR3 reads CASSFLADYNEQFF. CDR3 nucleotides: TGCGCCAGCAGCTTTCTCGCGGACTACAATGAGCAGTTCTTC.

The chain has TRBV4-1 and TRBJ2-1; 13 bases agree with TRBD2. Germline CDR1 is MGHRA and CDR2 is YSYEKL. V lost 2 bases to trimming and J lost 8 bases; unmatched junction nucleotides: 6. This CDR3 region has 16 residues. The CDR3 here is CASSQRTSGGRYEQFF. Here the CDR3 DNA reads TGCGCCAGCAGCCAACGGACTAGCGGGGGACGGTATGAGCAGTTCTTC.

V usage is TRBV27 and J usage is TRBJ2-7; 8 bases are a match to TRBD2. V was pared by 2 bases and J by 4 bases, with 7 bases of the junction left unmatched. Germline V gene data show CDR1 as MNHEY and CDR2 as SMNVEV (reference sequence). CDR3 length: 15 residues. CDR3 sequence (DNA): TGTGCCAGCAGTTTAGCAAGCGGGGGCACGTACGAGCAGTACTTC. Residues: CASSLASGGTYEQYF.

V gene TRBV7-2 combines with J gene TRBJ2-4; 12 nucleotides match TRBD2. The CDR3 is made up of 16 amino acids. Per the germline V gene, CDR1 is SGHTA and CDR2 is FQGNSA. Trimming took 4 bases from V and 7 from J; bases not matched to a gene: 8. CDR3 loop: CASSSSGGGSLNIQYF. The CDR3 nucleotides read TGTGCCAGCAGCTCTAGCGGGGGGGGTTCGCTCAACATTCAGTACTTC.